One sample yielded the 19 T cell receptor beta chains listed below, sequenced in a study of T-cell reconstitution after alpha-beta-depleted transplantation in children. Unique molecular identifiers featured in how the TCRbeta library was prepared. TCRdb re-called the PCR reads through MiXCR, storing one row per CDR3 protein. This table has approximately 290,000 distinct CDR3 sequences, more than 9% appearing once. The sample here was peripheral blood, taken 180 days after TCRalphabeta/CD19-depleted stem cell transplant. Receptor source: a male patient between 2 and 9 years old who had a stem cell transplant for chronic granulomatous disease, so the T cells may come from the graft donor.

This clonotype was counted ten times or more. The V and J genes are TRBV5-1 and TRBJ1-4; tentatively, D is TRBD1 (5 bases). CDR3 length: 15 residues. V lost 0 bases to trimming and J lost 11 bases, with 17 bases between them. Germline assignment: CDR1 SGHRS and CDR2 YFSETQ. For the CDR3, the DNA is TGCGCCAGCAGCTTGGCCACGACAGACAATACTAAACTGTTTTTT. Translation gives CASSLATTDNTKLFF.

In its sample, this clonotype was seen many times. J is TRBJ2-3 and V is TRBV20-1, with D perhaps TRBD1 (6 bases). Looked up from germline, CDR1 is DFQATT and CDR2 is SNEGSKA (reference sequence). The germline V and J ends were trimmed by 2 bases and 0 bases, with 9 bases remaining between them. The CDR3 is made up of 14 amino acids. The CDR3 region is CSARTGLSTDTQYF. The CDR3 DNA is TGCAGTGCTAGAACAGGGTTGAGCACAGATACGCAGTATTTT.

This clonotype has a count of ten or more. DNA for the CDR3: TGCAGTGCTAGAGATCTATTTGTCCTAGCGGGAGAAGAGACCCAGTACTTC. The encoded protein is CSARDLFVLAGEETQYF. The chain combines TRBV20-1 with TRBJ2-5, with 10 bases matching TRBD2. V shed 0 bases, J shed 3 bases, and the junction held 10 bases outside the gene matches. Germline V gives CDR1 DFQATT, CDR2 SNEGSKA (reference sequence). The CDR3 is 17 amino acids.

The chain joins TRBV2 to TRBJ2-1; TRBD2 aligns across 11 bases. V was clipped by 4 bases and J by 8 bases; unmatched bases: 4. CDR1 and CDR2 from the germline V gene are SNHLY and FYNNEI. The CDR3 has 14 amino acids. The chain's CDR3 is CASSGLAGWDEQFF. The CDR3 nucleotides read TGTGCCAGCAGTGGACTAGCGGGGTGGGATGAGCAGTTCTTC. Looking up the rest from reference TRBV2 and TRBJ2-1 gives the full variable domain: EPEVTQTPSHQVTQMGQEVILRCVPISNHLYFYWYRQILGQKVEFLVSFYNNEISEKSEIFDDQFSVERPDGSNFTLKIRSTKLEDSAMYFCASSGLAGWDEQFFGPGTRLTVL.

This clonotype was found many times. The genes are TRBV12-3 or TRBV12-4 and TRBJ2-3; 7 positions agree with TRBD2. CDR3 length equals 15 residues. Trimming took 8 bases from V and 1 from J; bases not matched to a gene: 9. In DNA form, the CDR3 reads TGTGCCAGCCTTAAAAGCGGGGTGGGCACAGATACGCAGTATTTT. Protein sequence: CASLKSGVGTDTQYF.

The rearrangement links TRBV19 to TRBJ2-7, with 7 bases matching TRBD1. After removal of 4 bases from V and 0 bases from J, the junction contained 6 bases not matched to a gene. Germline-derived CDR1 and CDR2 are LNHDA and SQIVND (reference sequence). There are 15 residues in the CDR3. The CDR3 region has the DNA TGTGCCAGTAGTACCTACGGACAGGCCTCCTACGAGCAGTACTTC. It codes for CASSTYGQASYEQYF.

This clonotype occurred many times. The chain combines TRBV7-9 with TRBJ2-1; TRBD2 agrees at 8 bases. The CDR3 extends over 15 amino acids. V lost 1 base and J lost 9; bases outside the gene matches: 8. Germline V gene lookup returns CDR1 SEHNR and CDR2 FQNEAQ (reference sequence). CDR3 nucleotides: TGTGCCAGCAGCTTAGATGGTAGCGGGATACGTGAGCAGTTCTTC. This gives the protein CASSLDGSGIREQFF.

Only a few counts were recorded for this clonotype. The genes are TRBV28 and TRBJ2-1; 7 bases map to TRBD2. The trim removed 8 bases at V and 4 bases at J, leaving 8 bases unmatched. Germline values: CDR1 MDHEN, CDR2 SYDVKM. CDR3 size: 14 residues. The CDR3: CASDTSGDYNEQFF. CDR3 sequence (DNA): TGTGCCAGCGACACGAGCGGGGATTACAATGAGCAGTTCTTC.

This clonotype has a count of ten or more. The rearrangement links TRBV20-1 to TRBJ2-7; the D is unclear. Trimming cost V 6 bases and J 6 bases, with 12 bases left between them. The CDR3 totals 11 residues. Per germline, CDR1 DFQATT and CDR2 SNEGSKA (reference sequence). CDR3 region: CSAARSPEQYF. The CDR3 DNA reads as TGCAGTGCCGCTCGATCTCCCGAGCAGTACTTC.

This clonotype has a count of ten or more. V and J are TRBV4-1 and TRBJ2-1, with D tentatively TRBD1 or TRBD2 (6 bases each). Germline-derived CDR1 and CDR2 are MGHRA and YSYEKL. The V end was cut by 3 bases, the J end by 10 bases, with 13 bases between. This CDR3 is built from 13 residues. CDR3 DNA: TGCGCCAGCAGCCAGACGGGGGCTTCGGAGCAGTTCTTC. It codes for CASSQTGASEQFF.

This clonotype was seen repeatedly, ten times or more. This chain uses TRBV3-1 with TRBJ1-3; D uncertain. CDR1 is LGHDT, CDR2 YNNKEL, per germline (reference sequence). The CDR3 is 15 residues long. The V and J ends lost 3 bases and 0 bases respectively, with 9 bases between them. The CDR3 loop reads CASSHLTASGNTIYF. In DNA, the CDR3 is TGTGCCAGCAGCCACTTAACAGCCTCTGGAAACACCATATATTTT.

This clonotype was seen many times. In DNA form, the CDR3 reads TGTGCCATCAGTGAAACCGGGACTAGCGGGAGTTACCTGTACAATGAGCAGTTCTTC. Protein product: CAISETGTSGSYLYNEQFF. The V gene is TRBV10-3, the J gene TRBJ2-1; 14 positions match TRBD2. Germline V gene lookup returns CDR1 ENHRY and CDR2 SYGVKD. The CDR3 sequence is 19 residues long. V lost 3 bases, J lost 4 bases, and 11 bases stayed unmatched.

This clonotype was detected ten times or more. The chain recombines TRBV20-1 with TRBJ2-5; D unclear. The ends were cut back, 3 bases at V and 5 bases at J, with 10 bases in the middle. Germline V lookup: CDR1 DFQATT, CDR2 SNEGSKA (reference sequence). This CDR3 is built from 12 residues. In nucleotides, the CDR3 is TGCAGTGCTAGTAAGGAAGGGGAGACCCAGTACTTC. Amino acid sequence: CSASKEGETQYF.

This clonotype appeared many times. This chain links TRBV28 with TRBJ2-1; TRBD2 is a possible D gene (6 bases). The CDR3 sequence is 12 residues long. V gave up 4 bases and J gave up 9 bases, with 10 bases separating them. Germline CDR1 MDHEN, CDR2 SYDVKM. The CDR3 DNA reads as TGTGCCAGCAGTTCCCAGCGGGTTGAGCAGTTCTTC. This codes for CASSSQRVEQFF.

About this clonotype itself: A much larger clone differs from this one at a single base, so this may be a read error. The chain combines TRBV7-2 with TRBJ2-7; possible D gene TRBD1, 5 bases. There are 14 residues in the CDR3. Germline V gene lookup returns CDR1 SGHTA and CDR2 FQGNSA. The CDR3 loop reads CASSAGRVSYEQSF. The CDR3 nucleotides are TGTGCCAGCAGCGCTGGCAGGGTCTCCTACGAGCAGTCCTTC.

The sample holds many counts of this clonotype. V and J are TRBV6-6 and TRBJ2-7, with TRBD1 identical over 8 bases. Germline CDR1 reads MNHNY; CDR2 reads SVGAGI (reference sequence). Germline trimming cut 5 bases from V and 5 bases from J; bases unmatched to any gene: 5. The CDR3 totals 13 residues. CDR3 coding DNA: TGTGCCAGCAGTCGGACAGGGTCCAACGAGCAGTACTTC. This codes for CASSRTGSNEQYF.

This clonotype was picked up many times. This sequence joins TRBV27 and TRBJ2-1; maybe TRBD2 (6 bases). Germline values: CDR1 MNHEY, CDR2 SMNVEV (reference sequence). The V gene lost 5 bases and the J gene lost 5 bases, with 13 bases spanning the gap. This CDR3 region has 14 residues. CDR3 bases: TGTGCCAGCAGTAGACCCGGGGGAAACAATGAGCAGTTCTTC. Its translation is CASSRPGGNNEQFF.

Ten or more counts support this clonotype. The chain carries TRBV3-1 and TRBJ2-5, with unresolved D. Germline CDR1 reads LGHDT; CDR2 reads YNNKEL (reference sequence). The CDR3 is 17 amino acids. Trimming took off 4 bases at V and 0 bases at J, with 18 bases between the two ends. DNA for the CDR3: TGTGCCAGCAGCCCCTGGAGTGGTCGACCATACCAAGAGACCCAGTACTTC. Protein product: CASSPWSGRPYQETQYF.

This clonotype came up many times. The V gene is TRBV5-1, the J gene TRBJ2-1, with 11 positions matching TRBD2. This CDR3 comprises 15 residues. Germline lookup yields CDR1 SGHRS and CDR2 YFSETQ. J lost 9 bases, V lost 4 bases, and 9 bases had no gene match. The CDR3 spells CASSLSGLAGGEQFF. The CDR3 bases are TGCGCCAGCAGCCTGAGCGGACTAGCGGGCGGTGAGCAGTTCTTC.